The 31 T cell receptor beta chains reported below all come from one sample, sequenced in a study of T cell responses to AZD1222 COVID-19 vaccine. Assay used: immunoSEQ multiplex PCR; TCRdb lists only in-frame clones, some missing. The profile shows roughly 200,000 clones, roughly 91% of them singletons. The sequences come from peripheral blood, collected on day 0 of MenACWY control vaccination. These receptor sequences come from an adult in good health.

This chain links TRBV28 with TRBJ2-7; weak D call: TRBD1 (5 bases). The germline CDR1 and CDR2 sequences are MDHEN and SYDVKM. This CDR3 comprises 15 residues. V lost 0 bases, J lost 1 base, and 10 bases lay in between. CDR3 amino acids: CASSLWQGGSYEQYF. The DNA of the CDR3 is TGTGCCAGCAGTTTATGGCAGGGTGGGTCCTACGAGCAGTACTTC.

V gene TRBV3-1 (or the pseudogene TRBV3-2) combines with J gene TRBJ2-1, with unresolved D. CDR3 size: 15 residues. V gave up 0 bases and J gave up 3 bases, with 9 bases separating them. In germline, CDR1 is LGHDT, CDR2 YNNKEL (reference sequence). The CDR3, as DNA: TGTGCCAGCAGCCAAGATAGGAACGGCTACAATGAGCAGTTCTTC. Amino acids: CASSQDRNGYNEQFF.

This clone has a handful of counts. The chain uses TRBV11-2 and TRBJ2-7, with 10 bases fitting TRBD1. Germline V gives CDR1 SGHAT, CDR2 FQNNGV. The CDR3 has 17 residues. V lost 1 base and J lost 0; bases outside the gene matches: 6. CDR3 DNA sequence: TGTGCCAGCAGCTTAGTTGGACAGGGGGTGAGCTCCTACGAGCAGTACTTC. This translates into CASSLVGQGVSSYEQYF.

The CDR3 sequence is CASSIRGDQPQHF. The CDR3 DNA sequence: TGTGCCAGTAGTATTAGGGGAGATCAGCCCCAGCATTTT. The chain links TRBV19 to TRBJ1-5; tentatively, D is TRBD1 (5 bases). The length of the CDR3 is 13 residues. Germline lookup yields CDR1 LNHDA and CDR2 SQIVND (reference sequence). V shed 3 bases and J shed 5 bases, with 8 bases lying between them.

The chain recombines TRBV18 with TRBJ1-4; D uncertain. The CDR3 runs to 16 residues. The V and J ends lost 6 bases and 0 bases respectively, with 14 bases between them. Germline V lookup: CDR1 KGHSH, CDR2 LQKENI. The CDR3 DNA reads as TGTGCCAGCTCGCAGACCGGGAGTTCAACTAATGAAAAACTGTTTTTT. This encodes CASSQTGSSTNEKLFF.

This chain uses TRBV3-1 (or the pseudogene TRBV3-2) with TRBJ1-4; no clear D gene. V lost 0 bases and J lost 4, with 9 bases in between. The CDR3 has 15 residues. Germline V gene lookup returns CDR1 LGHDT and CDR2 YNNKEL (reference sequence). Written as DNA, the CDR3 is TGTGCCAGCAGCCAAGAGTGGGGTCTTAATGAAAAACTGTTTTTT. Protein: CASSQEWGLNEKLFF.

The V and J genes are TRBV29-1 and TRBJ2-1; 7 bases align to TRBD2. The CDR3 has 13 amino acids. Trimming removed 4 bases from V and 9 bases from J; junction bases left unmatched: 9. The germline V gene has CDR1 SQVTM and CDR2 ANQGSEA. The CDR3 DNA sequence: TGCAGCGTTGTGGGCCGGGGGGTTAGTGAGCAGTTCTTC. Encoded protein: CSVVGRGVSEQFF.

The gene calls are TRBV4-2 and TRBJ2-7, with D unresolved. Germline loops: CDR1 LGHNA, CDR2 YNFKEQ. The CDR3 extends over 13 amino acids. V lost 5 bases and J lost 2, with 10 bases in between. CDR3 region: CASSDSGPYEQYF. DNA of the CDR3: TGTGCCAGCAGCGATTCGGGCCCCTACGAGCAGTACTTC.

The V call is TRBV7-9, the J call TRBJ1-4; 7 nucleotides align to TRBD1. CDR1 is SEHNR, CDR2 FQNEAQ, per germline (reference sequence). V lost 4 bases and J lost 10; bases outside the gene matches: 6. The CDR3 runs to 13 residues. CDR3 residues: CASSSDREAKLFF. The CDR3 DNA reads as TGTGCCAGCAGCTCAGACAGGGAGGCAAAACTGTTTTTT.

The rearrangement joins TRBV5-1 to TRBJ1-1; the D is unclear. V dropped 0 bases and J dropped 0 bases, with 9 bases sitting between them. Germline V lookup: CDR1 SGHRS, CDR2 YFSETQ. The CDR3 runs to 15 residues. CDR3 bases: TGCGCCAGCAGCTTGGAGGGAATGATGAACACTGAAGCTTTCTTT. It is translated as CASSLEGMMNTEAFF.

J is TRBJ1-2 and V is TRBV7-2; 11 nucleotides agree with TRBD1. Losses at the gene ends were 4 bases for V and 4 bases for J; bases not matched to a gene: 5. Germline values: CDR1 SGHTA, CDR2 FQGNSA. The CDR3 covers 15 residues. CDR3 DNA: TGTGCCAGCAGCTACGGGACAGGGGGTGTCTATGGCTACACCTTC. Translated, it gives CASSYGTGGVYGYTF.

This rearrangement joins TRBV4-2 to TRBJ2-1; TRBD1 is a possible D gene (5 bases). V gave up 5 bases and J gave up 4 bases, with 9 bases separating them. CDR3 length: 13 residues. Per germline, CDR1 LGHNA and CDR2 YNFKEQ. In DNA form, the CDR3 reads TGTGCCAGCAGCGGCAGGGCTTACAATGAGCAGTTCTTC. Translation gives CASSGRAYNEQFF.

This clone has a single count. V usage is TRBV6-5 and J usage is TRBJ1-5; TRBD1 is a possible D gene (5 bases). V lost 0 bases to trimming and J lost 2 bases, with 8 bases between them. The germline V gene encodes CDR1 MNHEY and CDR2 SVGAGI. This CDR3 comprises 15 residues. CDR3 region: CASSYSGRGNQPQHF. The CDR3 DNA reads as TGTGCCAGCAGTTACTCCGGCAGGGGCAATCAGCCCCAGCATTTT.

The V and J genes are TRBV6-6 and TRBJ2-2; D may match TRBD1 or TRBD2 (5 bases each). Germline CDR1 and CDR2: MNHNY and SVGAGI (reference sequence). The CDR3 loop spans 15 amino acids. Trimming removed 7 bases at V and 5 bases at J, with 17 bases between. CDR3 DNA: TGTGCCAGCATCGAGGACAACCGAGGGACCGGGGAGCTGTTTTTT. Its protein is CASIEDNRGTGELFF.

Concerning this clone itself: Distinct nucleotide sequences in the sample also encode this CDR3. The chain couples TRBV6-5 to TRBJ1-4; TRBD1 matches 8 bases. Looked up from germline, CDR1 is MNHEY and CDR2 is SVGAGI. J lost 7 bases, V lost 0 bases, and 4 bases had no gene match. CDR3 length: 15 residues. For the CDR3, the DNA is TGTGCCAGCAGTTACTCCCCAGGGGGCGGTGAAAAACTGTTTTTT. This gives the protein CASSYSPGGGEKLFF.

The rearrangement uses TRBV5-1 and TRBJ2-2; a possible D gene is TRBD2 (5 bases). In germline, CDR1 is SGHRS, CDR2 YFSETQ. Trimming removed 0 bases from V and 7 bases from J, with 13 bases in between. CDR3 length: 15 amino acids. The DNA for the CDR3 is TGCGCCAGCAGCTTGGAGGCTAGACGGGGCGGGGAGCTGTTTTTT. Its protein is CASSLEARRGGELFF.

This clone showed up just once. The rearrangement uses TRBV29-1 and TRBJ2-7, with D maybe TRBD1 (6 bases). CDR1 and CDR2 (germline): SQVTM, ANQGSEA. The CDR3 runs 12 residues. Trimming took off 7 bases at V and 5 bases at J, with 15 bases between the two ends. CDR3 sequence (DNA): TGCAGCGCCGCCAGAGGGGGAAACGAGCAGTACTTC. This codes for CSAARGGNEQYF.

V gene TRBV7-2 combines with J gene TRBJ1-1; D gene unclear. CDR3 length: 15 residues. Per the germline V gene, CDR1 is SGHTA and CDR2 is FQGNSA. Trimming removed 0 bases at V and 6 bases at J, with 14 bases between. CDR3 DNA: TGTGCCAGCAGCTTAGCGTGGTCCCCGGTTTCTGAAGCTTTCTTT. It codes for CASSLAWSPVSEAFF.

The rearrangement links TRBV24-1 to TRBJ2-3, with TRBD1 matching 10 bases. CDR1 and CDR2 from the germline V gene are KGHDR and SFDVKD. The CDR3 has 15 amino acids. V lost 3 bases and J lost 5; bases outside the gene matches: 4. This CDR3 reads CATSDDRGRQDTQYF. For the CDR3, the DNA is TGTGCCACCAGTGATGACAGGGGGCGCCAAGATACGCAGTATTTT.

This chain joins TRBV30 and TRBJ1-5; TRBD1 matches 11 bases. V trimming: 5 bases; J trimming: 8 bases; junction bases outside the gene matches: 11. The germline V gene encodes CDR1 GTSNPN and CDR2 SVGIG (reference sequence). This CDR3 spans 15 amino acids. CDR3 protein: CAWGHGTGGWEPQHF. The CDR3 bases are TGTGCCTGGGGCCACGGGACAGGGGGATGGGAGCCCCAGCATTTT.

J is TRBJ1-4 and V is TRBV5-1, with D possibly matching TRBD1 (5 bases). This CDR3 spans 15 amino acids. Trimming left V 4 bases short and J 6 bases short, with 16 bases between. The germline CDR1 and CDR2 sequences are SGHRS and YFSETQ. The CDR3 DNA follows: TGCGCCAGCAGCCCCTCTGCGGGACGGTATGAAAAACTGTTTTTT. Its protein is CASSPSAGRYEKLFF.

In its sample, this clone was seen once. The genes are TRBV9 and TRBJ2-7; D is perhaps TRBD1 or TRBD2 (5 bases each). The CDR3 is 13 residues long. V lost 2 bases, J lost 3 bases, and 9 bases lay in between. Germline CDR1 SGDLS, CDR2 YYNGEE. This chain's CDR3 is CASSVGDRYEQYF. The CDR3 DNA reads TGTGCCAGCAGCGTCGGGGACCGCTACGAGCAGTACTTC.

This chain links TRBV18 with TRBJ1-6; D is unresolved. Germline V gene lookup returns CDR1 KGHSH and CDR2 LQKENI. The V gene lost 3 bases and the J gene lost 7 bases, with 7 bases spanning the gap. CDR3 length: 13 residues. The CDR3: CASSPEENSPLHF. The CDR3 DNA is TGTGCCAGCTCACCGGAGGAGAATTCACCCCTCCACTTT.

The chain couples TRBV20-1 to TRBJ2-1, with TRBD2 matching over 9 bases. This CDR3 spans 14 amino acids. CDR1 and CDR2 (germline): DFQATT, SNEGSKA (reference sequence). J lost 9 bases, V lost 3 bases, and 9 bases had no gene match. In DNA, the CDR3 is TGCAGTGCTAGTGATTGGCGGGGGGGCCGTGAGCAGTTCTTC. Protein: CSASDWRGGREQFF.

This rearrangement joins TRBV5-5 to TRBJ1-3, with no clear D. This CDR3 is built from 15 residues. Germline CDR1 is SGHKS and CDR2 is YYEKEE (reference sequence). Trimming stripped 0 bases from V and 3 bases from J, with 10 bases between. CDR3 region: CASSLGWVDGNTIYF. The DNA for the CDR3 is TGTGCCAGCAGCTTGGGGTGGGTCGATGGAAACACCATATATTTT.

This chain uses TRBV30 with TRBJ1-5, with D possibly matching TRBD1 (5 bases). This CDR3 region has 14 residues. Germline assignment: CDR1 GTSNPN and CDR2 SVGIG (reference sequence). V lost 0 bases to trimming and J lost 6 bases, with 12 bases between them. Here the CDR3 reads CAWSVQNGAQPQHF. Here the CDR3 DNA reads TGTGCCTGGAGTGTTCAGAACGGGGCTCAGCCCCAGCATTTT.

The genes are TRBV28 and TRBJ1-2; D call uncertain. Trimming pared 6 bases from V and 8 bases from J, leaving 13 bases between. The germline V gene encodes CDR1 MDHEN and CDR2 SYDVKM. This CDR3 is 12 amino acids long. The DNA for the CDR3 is TGTGCCAGCAGGCAAACGGTCTCCGGCTACACCTTC. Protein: CASRQTVSGYTF.

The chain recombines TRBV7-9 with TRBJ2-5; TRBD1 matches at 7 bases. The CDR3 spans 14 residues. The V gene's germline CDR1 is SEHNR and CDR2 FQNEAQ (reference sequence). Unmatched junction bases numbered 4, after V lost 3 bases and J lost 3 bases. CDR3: CASSFRTGKETQYF. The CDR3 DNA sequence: TGTGCCAGCAGCTTTAGGACAGGCAAAGAGACCCAGTACTTC.

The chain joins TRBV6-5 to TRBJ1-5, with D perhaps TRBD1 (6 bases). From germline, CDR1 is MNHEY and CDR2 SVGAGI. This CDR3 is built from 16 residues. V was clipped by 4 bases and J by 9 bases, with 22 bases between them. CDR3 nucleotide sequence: TGTGCCAGCAGTTCCTGGACAGACCCGGTGTTAGGGCCCCAGCATTTT. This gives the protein CASSSWTDPVLGPQHF.

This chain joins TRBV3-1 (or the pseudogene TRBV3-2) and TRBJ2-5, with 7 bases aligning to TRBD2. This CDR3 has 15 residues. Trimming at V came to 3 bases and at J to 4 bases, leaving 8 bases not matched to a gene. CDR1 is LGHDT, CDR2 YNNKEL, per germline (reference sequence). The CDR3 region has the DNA TGTGCCAGCAGCCAGGGCCCACTAGCGAGAGAGACCCAGTACTTC. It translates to CASSQGPLARETQYF.

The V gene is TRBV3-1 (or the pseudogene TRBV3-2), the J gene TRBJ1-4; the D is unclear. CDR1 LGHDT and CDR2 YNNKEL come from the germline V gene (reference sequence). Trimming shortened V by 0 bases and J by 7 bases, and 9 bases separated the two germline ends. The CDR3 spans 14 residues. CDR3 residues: CASSQDTPPEKLFF. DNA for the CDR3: TGTGCCAGCAGCCAAGATACACCCCCTGAAAAACTGTTTTTT.